A selection of T cell receptor beta chains follows, all from one sample in a study of blood T cell repertoires in COVID-19. TCRdb keeps only in-frame clones here, not all; method: immunoSEQ multiplex PCR. The sample consists of about 140,000 clones, 70% to 90% of them appearing once. Sample: peripheral blood. These receptors were collected from a man aged 45-65 years with acute or convalescent COVID-19. Each CDR3 is given with its conserved first and last residue. A D gene is named only where the DNA matches it firmly. Clone size is not always given. Where it is, it says once, few, many or a class for expanded clones.

CDR3nt,CDR3aa,j_gene,abundance,d_gene,v_gene
TGTGCTAGTGGTTTGGTACGTGACAGGGGTAATTCACCCCTCCACTTT,CASGLVRDRGNSPLHF,TRBJ1-6,-,TRBD1,TRBV12-5
TGCAGCGTCAGCGCCGGACAGGGAGGGGGTATCGCCCAGTACTTC,CSVSAGQGGGIAQYF,TRBJ2-5,-,-,TRBV29-1
TGTGCCGGTACTGACTCGGGCAATCAGCCCCAGCATTTT,CAGTDSGNQPQHF,TRBJ1-5,-,-,TRBV28
TGCGCCAGCAGCTCATCTTATTCTCCTAGCGGGGTGCAAGAGACCCAGTACTTC,CASSSSYSPSGVQETQYF,TRBJ2-5,once,TRBD2,TRBV5-1
TGCGCCAGCAGTCAACCCCGTACGGGGTTAAAGTGGGATTCACCCCTCCACTTT,CASSQPRTGLKWDSPLHF,TRBJ1-6,-,-,TRBV23-1
TGTGCCAGCAAAGAACTAGTCACAGATACGCAGTATTTT,CASKELVTDTQYF,TRBJ2-3,once,-,TRBV11-2
TGTGCCATCAGAGGGGGAACTGAAGCTTTCTTT,CAIRGGTEAFF,TRBJ1-1,-,-,TRBV10-3
TGTGCCAGCAGCGACGGGTCCGGGGCAGATACGCAGTATTTT,CASSDGSGADTQYF,TRBJ2-3,-,-,TRBV27
TGTGCCAGCTCTCTGGCCGGGACTAGCAGAACCGGGGAGCTGTTTTTT,CASSLAGTSRTGELFF,TRBJ2-2,-,TRBD2,TRBV27
TGTGCCAGCAGCCAAGCGGGAGGGCCCGTATACGAGCAGTACTTC,CASSQAGGPVYEQYF,TRBJ2-7,many,TRBD2,TRBV3-1/TRBV3-2
TGTGCCAGCAGACCAGTAGCGGGGAAAGTCTACAATGAGCAGTTCTTC,CASRPVAGKVYNEQFF,TRBJ2-1,-,TRBD2,TRBV7-2
TGTGCCAGTACCACGACAGGGGGGGACTCTGGGGCCAACGTCCTGACTTTC,CASTTTGGDSGANVLTF,TRBJ2-6,-,TRBD1,TRBV19
TGTGCCAGCAGTTACGGGGAGACGGGAGCGCAGTATTTT,CASSYGETGAQYF,TRBJ2-3,-,-,TRBV6-5
TGTGCCAGCAGCCAACCGCAGGGAAAGGTCTATGGCTACACCTTC,CASSQPQGKVYGYTF,TRBJ1-2,-,-,TRBV3-1/TRBV3-2
TGTGCCAGCAGCTCCCAGGGGACCAACTATGGCTACACCTTC,CASSSQGTNYGYTF,TRBJ1-2,-,-,TRBV7-9
TGTGCCAGCGGGAGGACAGGGGGCGACTATGGCTACACCTTC,CASGRTGGDYGYTF,TRBJ1-2,-,TRBD1,TRBV6-6
TGTGCCAGCAGCTTGGCGATGACAGTCGAGCAGTACTTC,CASSLAMTVEQYF,TRBJ2-7,-,-,TRBV5-6
TGTGCCACCAGCAACAGGCAGGGGAACTATGGCTACACCTTC,CATSNRQGNYGYTF,TRBJ1-2,-,-,TRBV15
TGTGCCAGCAGCCAAGTTCCGACTAGCGGGGGGGCTTCCTACAATGAGCAGTTCTTC,CASSQVPTSGGASYNEQFF,TRBJ2-1,-,TRBD2,TRBV3-1/TRBV3-2
TGTGCCAGCAGCCAAGAAAAGGGGGCGGATGGCTACACCTTC,CASSQEKGADGYTF,TRBJ1-2,medium-sized,TRBD1,TRBV4-2
TGCGCCAGCAGCTTGGGACAGGACAATCAGCCCCAGCATTTT,CASSLGQDNQPQHF,TRBJ1-5,-,-,TRBV5-1
TGTGCCAGCAGCTTAGTTGCGGGGGGGACCAATGAGCAGTTCTTC,CASSLVAGGTNEQFF,TRBJ2-1,-,TRBD2,TRBV11-2
TGTGCCAGCAGCCAACAGGTCCAAGAGACCCAGTACTTC,CASSQQVQETQYF,TRBJ2-5,-,-,TRBV3-1/TRBV3-2
TGTGCCAGCAGTTTCGGTCCGGGAATAGACTATGGCTACACCTTC,CASSFGPGIDYGYTF,TRBJ1-2,-,-,TRBV28
TGTGCCAGCAGCCGGACGAGCGGGAGTGAAAACATTCAGTACTTC,CASSRTSGSENIQYF,TRBJ2-4,once,TRBD2,TRBV4-2
TGTGCCAGCAGCTTAGGGGCGGACAGGACCCACAATGAGCAGTTCTTC,CASSLGADRTHNEQFF,TRBJ2-1,-,TRBD1,TRBV7-3
TGTGCCAGCACCGTTTGGGACAGCCTTAATGAAAAACTGTTTTTT,CASTVWDSLNEKLFF,TRBJ1-4,-,TRBD1,TRBV6-5
TGTGCCAGCAGGTTTGCCGACAGGGACTATGGCTACACCTTC,CASRFADRDYGYTF,TRBJ1-2,-,TRBD1,TRBV28
TGTGCCAGCAGTCCCGTCACCCCCAGGGGCTACGAGCAGTACTTC,CASSPVTPRGYEQYF,TRBJ2-7,-,-,TRBV27
TGTGCCAGCAGCCATCCGGGACAGGGGGAATTTGAAGCTTTCTTT,CASSHPGQGEFEAFF,TRBJ1-1,-,TRBD1,TRBV4-2
TGTGCCAGCAGTTACACACGGACAGGCCTGAACACTGAAGCTTTCTTT,CASSYTRTGLNTEAFF,TRBJ1-1,-,TRBD1,TRBV6-5
TGTGCCAGCAGCCAACTGATTAGCGGCTACAATGAGCAGTTCTTC,CASSQLISGYNEQFF,TRBJ2-1,few,-,TRBV9
TGTGCCAGTCGGGACAGGGGTTCACCCCTCCACTTT,CASRDRGSPLHF,TRBJ1-6,few,TRBD1,TRBV19
TGTGCCAGCAGCTGGGAGTTAAATCAGCCCCAGCATTTT,CASSWELNQPQHF,TRBJ1-5,many,-,TRBV7-6
TGTGCCAGCAGCCCCTTGGACAGCCGATCCTACGAGCAGTACTTC,CASSPLDSRSYEQYF,TRBJ2-7,once,-,TRBV9
TGTGCCAGCAGCGGACAGGGAGAAAAACTGTTTTTT,CASSGQGEKLFF,TRBJ1-4,-,TRBD1,TRBV12-3/TRBV12-4
TGTGCCAGCAGTTTAATGAGCTCCACCGGGGAGCTGTTTTTT,CASSLMSSTGELFF,TRBJ2-2,-,-,TRBV28
TGTGCCAGCAGTCTAAGGGAGACCTACGAGCAGTACTTC,CASSLRETYEQYF,TRBJ2-7,-,-,TRBV6-2/TRBV6-3
TGTGCCACCAGTGAGCGACAGGGAGAGCAGTTCTTC,CATSERQGEQFF,TRBJ2-1,-,TRBD1,TRBV24-1
TGTGCCATCAGTACAGTTGACACTGAAGCTTTCTTT,CAISTVDTEAFF,TRBJ1-1,-,-,TRBV10-3
TGTGCCAGCTCATCGACTATGACCTCTCTTGAGCAGTACTTC,CASSSTMTSLEQYF,TRBJ2-7,-,-,TRBV18
TGTGCCAGCAGAAACGCAGGGGGCGAGATGTATGGCTACACCTTC,CASRNAGGEMYGYTF,TRBJ1-2,-,TRBD1,TRBV6-5
TGTGCCAGCAGTCTAATGACAGGAGACAATCAGCCCCAGCATTTT,CASSLMTGDNQPQHF,TRBJ1-5,-,-,TRBV6-6
TGTGCCAGCACTCCCTGGGGGGGTACTGGAGGGTATACGAACTATGGCTACACCTTC,CASTPWGGTGGYTNYGYTF,TRBJ1-2,-,-,TRBV27
TGCGCCAGCAGCCAAGCTAGTTCAGGGACCTACGAGCAGTACTTC,CASSQASSGTYEQYF,TRBJ2-7,-,-,TRBV4-1
TGTGCCAGCAGTGAACCACAGGGGCATCAGCCCCAGCATTTT,CASSEPQGHQPQHF,TRBJ1-5,-,TRBD1,TRBV6-1
TGTGCCAGTAGTATGGGGACTAGCGACTCCAATGAGCAGTTCTTC,CASSMGTSDSNEQFF,TRBJ2-1,-,TRBD2,TRBV19
TGTGCCAGCAGTGTCGGGCGGGCCTACGAGCAGTACTTC,CASSVGRAYEQYF,TRBJ2-7,-,-,TRBV2
TGTGCTAGTGGTTTGCAGTTCACAGATACGCAGTATTTT,CASGLQFTDTQYF,TRBJ2-3,-,-,TRBV12-5
TGCGCCAGCAGCTCTGGGACAGACCGAGGGGAAAAACTGTTTTTT,CASSSGTDRGEKLFF,TRBJ1-4,-,TRBD1,TRBV5-1
TGTGCCTGGAGACTAGCGGGGGGGACCGGGGAGCTGTTTTTT,CAWRLAGGTGELFF,TRBJ2-2,-,TRBD2,TRBV30
TGTGCCACCAGTTCCAGGACTAGCGGTAACAATGAGCAGTTCTTC,CATSSRTSGNNEQFF,TRBJ2-1,-,TRBD2,TRBV24-1
TGTGCCAGCAGCCGTACCGGGACAGGCTCCCTTGGCTACACCTTC,CASSRTGTGSLGYTF,TRBJ1-2,-,TRBD1,TRBV5-4
TGCGCCAGCAGAATATCGGGAGGGATGAACACTGAAGCTTTCTTT,CASRISGGMNTEAFF,TRBJ1-1,many,-,TRBV5-1
TGTGCCAGCAGGAGGACAGGTATGTCCTACGAGCAGTACTTC,CASRRTGMSYEQYF,TRBJ2-7,once,TRBD1,TRBV13
TGTGCCAGTGTCCCCGAGGGGAGGGTTGGCTATGGCTACACCTTC,CASVPEGRVGYGYTF,TRBJ1-2,-,-,TRBV19
TGTGCCAGCAGCCCCCACAGGGTTCGAAACTCCTACAATGAGCAGTTCTTC,CASSPHRVRNSYNEQFF,TRBJ2-1,-,-,TRBV11-3
TGTGCCAGTAGCCGGGGGCAGGGGGCCTATGAGCAGTTCTTC,CASSRGQGAYEQFF,TRBJ2-1,-,TRBD1,TRBV19
TGTGCCAGCAGCCAGACAGGGAAAAATTCACCCCTCCACTTT,CASSQTGKNSPLHF,TRBJ1-6,-,TRBD1,TRBV2